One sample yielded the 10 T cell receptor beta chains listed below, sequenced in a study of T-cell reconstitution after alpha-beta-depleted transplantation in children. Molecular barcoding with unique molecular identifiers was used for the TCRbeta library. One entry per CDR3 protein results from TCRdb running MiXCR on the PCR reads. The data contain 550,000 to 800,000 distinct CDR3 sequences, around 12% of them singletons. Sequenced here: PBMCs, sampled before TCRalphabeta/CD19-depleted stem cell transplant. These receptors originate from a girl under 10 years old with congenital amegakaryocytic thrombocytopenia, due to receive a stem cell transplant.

Written as DNA, the CDR3 is TGTGCCAGCAAACAGGGGCCCGGGGAGCTGTTTTTT. Translation: CASKQGPGELFF. V gene TRBV2 combines with J gene TRBJ2-2, with 7 bases aligning to TRBD1. Germline lookup yields CDR1 SNHLY and CDR2 FYNNEI. After removal of 7 bases from V and 6 bases from J, the junction contained 2 bases not matched to a gene. The CDR3 has 12 residues.

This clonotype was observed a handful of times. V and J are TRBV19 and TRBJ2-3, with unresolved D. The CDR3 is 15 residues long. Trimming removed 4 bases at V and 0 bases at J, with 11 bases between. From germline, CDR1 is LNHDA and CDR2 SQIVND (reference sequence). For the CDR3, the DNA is TGTGCCAGTAGTACCCCGACCGGCAGCACAGATACGCAGTATTTT. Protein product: CASSTPTGSTDTQYF. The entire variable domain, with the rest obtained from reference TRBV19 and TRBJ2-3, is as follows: DGGITQSPKYLFRKEGQNVTLSCEQNLNHDAMYWYRQDPGQGLRLIYYSQIVNDFQKGDIAEGYSVSREKKESFPLTVTSAQKNPTAFYLCASSTPTGSTDTQYFGPGTRLTVL.

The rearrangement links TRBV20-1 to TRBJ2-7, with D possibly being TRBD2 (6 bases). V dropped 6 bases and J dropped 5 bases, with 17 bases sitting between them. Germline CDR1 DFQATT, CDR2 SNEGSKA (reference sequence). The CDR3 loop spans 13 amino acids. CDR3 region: CSATSGRTNEQYF. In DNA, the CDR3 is TGCAGTGCCACATCAGGGAGGACCAACGAGCAGTACTTC.

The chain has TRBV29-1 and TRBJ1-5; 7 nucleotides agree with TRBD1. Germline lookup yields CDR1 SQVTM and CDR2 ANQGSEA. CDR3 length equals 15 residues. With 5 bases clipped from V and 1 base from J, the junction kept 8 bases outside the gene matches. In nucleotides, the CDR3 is TGCAGCGTTCTGACAGGGTTGGGGAGCAATCAGCCCCAGCATTTT. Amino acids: CSVLTGLGSNQPQHF.

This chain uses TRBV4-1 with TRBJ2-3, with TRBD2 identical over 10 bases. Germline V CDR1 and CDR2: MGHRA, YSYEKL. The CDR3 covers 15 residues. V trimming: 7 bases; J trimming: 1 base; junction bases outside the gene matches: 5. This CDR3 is CASTPGTSGTDTQYF. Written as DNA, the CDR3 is TGCGCCAGCACCCCCGGGACTAGCGGCACAGATACGCAGTATTTT.

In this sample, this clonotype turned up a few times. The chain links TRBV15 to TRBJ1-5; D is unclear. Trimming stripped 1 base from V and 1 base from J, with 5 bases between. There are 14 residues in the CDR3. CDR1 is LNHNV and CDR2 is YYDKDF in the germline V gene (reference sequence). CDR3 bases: TGTGCCACCAGCAGAGTGAGAAGCAATCAGCCCCAGCATTTT. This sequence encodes CATSRVRSNQPQHF.

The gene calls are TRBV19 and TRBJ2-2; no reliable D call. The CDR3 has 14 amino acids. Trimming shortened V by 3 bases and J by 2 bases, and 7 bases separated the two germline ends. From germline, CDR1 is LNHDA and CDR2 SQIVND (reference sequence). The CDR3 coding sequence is TGTGCCAGTAGTATCTCAGTAAACACCGGGGAGCTGTTTTTT. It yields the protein CASSISVNTGELFF.

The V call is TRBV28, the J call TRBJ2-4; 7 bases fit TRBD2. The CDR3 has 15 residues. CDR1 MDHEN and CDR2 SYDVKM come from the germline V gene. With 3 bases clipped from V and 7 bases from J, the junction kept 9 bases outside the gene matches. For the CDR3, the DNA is TGTGCCAGCAGTTTCACCTCGGGAGGAGACAACATTCAGTACTTC. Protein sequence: CASSFTSGGDNIQYF.

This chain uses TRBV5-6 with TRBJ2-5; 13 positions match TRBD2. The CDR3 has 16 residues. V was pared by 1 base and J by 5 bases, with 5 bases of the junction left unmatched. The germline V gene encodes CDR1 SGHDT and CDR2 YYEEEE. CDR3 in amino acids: CASSLLGTSGTETQYF. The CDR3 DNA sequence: TGTGCCAGCAGCTTGCTGGGGACTAGCGGGACTGAGACCCAGTACTTC.

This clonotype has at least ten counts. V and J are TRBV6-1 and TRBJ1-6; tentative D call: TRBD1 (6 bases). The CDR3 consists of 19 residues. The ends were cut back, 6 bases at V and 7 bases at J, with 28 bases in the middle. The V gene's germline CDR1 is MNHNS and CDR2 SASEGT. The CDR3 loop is CASRSDRQGVRSGNSPLHF. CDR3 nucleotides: TGTGCCAGCAGGTCTGACAGGCAGGGAGTACGGTCGGGAAATTCACCCCTCCACTTT.